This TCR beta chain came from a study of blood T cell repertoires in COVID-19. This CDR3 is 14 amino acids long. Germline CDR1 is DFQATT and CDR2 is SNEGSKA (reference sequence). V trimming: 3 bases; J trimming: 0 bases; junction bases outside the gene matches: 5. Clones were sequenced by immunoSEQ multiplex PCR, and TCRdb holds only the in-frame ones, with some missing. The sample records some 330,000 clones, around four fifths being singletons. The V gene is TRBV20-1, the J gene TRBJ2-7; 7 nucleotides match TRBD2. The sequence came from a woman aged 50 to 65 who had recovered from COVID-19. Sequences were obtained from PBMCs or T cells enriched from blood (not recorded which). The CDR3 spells CSASPAGSSYEQYF. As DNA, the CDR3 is TGCAGTGCTAGTCCAGCGGGGAGCTCCTACGAGCAGTACTTC.